These 2 T cell receptor beta chains share one sample of origin, sequenced in a study of T-cell reconstitution after alpha-beta-depleted transplantation in children. Researchers prepared the TCRbeta library using unique molecular identifiers, the study reports. TCRdb ran MiXCR on the PCR reads and lists one entry per CDR3 protein. The repertoire includes thousands of distinct CDR3 sequences, about an eighth of them detected once, and around 50% sits in the top ten. The sample consisted of PBMCs, mostly from graft donor cells, taken 60 days after TCRalphabeta/CD19-depleted stem cell transplant. The source of these receptors is a patient aged 2-10 years who had a stem cell transplant for inherited bone marrow failure, so the T cells may come from the graft donor.

This clonotype was detected many times. The chain joins TRBV15 to TRBJ2-7; possible D gene TRBD1, 6 bases. CDR1 and CDR2 (germline): LNHNV, YYDKDF (reference sequence). The CDR3 consists of 15 residues. Trimming removed 1 base from V and 0 bases from J, with 10 bases in between. CDR3 sequence reads: CATSRGQGSSYEQYF. DNA for the CDR3: TGTGCCACCAGCAGAGGGCAGGGGAGCTCCTACGAGCAGTACTTC.

This clonotype was counted many times. The chain joins TRBV5-1 to TRBJ2-7; the D gene is possibly TRBD2 (5 bases). This CDR3 spans 14 amino acids. The V gene's germline CDR1 is SGHRS and CDR2 YFSETQ. Trimming took 0 bases from V and 2 from J, leaving 9 bases between them. In DNA form, the CDR3 reads TGCGCCAGCAGCTTGGACGCGGGTACCTACGAGCAGTACTTC. Amino acids: CASSLDAGTYEQYF.